A single sample gave rise to the 3 T cell receptor beta chains below, sequenced in a study of shared clonotypes between healthy human individuals. Here immunoSEQ multiplex PCR was the method, and the copy in TCRdb shows in-frame clones only, minus some. The data contain fewer than 1.8 million clones, approximately 98.5% of them singletons. Material for sequencing was naive CD4+ T cells sorted from blood. Subset noted: CD45RA+ positively selected. The receptors originated from a man aged 30 to 45 in good health.

The chain links TRBV6-1 to TRBJ2-7, with TRBD2 identical over 14 bases. Germline lookup yields CDR1 MNHNS and CDR2 SASEGT. V trimming: 4 bases; J trimming: 3 bases; junction bases outside the gene matches: 5. The CDR3 sequence is 16 residues long. The CDR3 sequence is CASSVSGLAGVYEQYF. CDR3 DNA: TGTGCCAGCAGTGTTTCGGGACTAGCGGGGGTCTACGAGCAGTACTTC.

The chain carries TRBV11-2 and TRBJ2-7, with 10 bases aligning to TRBD1. Germline values: CDR1 SGHAT, CDR2 FQNNGV. V dropped 5 bases and J dropped 2; count of bases not matched to a gene: 9. CDR3 length: 16 amino acids. For the CDR3, the DNA is TGTGCCAGCAGCATCATAGGGGGACAGGGGACCTACGAGCAGTACTTC. Protein product: CASSIIGGQGTYEQYF.

The chain is built from TRBV18 and TRBJ1-1, with TRBD1 matching over 9 bases. V lost 6 bases and J lost 7; bases outside the gene matches: 6. The CDR3 is 13 residues long. Germline CDR1 is KGHSH and CDR2 is LQKENI. The CDR3 region is CASSRDREVEAFF. CDR3 nucleotides: TGTGCCAGCTCCAGGGACAGGGAGGTTGAAGCTTTCTTT. Full variable domain (outside the CDR3, taken from reference TRBV18 and TRBJ1-1): NAGVMQNPRHLVRRRGQEARLRCSPMKGHSHVYWYRQLPEEGLKFMVYLQKENIIDESGMPKERFSAEFPKEGPSILRIQQVVRGDSAAYFCASSRDREVEAFFGQGTRLTVV.